This T cell receptor beta chain comes out of a study of CD4 T cell repertoires and nickel (dated by TCRdb to 2018 to 2020). V sheds 6 bases and J sheds 2 bases, leaving 6 bases between their ends. CDR1 and CDR2 are read off the germline V gene (reference sequence) as DFQATT and SNEGSKA. The CDR3 spans 11 residues, from the cysteine through the phenylalanine. Only CDR3 DNA is held: 33 bases, read in frame from base 1. The library came from RT-PCR. TCRdb records Illumina MiSeq as the sequencer. TCRdb reworked the public reads: Q25 trimming with fastp, MiXCR clone assembly, productive beta chains retained. Rows matching on CDR3 protein sequence are summarized as one entry with the most common DNA and genes. The sample records some 350 distinct CDR3 sequences, roughly 71% of which are singletons. Roughly 8% of the sample is held by the ten biggest clonotypes. Concerning this clonotype itself: There is no known antigen for this receptor. No base quality information exists; no much larger clone differs at one position.

The specimen was CD4+ T cells from blood, not recorded whether cultured. The chain employs TRBV20-1 and TRBJ2-3, with no reliable assignment of the D segment. This clonotype was sampled from a human donor in a nickel allergy study, with or without nickel allergy (not recorded which). It is not recorded whether this sample comes from one donor or several. The CDR3 protein is CSARYTDTQYF. The DNA sequence is TGCAGTGCGCGCTACACAGATACGCAGTATTTT.